This T cell receptor beta chain is drawn from a study of early T cells in non-severe SARS-CoV-2 infection. Germline loops: CDR1 LGHDT, CDR2 YNNKEL (reference sequence). V dropped 4 bases and J dropped 5 bases, with 9 bases sitting between them. There are 12 residues in the CDR3. Individual cDNA molecules carried attached unique molecular identifiers. MiXCR was run by TCRdb on the 5' RACE reads, yielding one entry per CDR3 protein. Of approximately 50,000 distinct CDR3 sequences listed, around 8% are singletons. This rearrangement joins TRBV3-1 to TRBJ2-7, with D possibly matching TRBD1 (6 bases). The sample comprised whole blood. This receptor was identified in an adult who was a healthcare worker with PCR-confirmed SARS-CoV-2 infection or an uninfected control (not recorded which). The chain's CDR3 is CASSPGQNEQYF. CDR3 nucleotides: TGTGCCAGCAGCCCAGGACAGAACGAGCAGTACTTC.